The clone carrying this TCR beta chain was seen a single time. Sequenced by immunoSEQ multiplex PCR; TCRdb stores in-frame clones only, minus some. This table holds just under 55,000 clones, over 70% found once. This entry comes from a study of OX40 agonist ivuxolimab in advanced cancers. CDR3 length: 15 amino acids. The germline gives CDR1 SNHLY, CDR2 FYNNEI. V lost 1 base to trimming and J lost 4 bases, with 11 bases between them. The rearrangement uses TRBV2 and TRBJ1-5, with D possibly TRBD1 on 6 matching bases. The source is an adult with an advanced solid tumor such as melanoma, head and neck, liver or kidney cancer. The starting material was CD4+ or CD8+ T cells sorted from blood, obtained in a trial of the OX40 agonist ivuxolimab. Here the CDR3 reads CASSEGGTRNQPQHF. DNA of the CDR3: TGTGCCAGCAGTGAAGGCGGGACAAGAAATCAGCCCCAGCATTTT.